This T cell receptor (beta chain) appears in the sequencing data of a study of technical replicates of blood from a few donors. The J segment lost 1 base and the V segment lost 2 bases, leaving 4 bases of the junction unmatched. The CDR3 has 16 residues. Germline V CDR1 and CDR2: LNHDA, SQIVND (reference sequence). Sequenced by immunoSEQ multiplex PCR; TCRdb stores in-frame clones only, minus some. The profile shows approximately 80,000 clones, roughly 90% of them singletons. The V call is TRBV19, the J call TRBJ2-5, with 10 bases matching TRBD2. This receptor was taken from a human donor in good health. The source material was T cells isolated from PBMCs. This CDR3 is CASSITAGGGQETQYF. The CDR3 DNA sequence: TGTGCCAGTAGTATAACAGCGGGGGGGGGCCAAGAGACCCAGTACTTC.